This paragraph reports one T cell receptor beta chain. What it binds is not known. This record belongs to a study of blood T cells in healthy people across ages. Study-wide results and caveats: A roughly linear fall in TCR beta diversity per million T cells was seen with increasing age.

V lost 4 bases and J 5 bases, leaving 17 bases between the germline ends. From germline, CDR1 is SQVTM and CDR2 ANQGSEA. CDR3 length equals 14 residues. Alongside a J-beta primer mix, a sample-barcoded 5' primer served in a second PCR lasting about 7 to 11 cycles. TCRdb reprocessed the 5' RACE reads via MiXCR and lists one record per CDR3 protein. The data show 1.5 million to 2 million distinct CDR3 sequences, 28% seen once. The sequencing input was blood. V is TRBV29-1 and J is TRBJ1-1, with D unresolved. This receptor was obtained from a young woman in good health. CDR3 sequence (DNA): TGCAGCGTTGTTCCGACCGGCTTGGGGACTGAAGCTTTCTTT. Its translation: CSVVPTGLGTEAFF.